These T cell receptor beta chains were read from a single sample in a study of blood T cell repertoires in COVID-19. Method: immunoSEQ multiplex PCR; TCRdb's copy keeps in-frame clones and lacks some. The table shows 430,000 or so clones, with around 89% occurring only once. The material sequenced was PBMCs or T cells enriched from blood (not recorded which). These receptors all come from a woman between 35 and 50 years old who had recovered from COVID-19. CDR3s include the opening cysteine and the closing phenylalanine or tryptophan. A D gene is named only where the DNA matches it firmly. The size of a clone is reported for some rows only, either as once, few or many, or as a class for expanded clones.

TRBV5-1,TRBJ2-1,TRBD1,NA,TGCGCCAGCAGATCGCACCGGGACAGGGTGGTGGGTGAGCAGTTCTTC,CASRSHRDRVVGEQFF
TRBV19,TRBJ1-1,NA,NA,TGTGCCAGTATTCCCTCGGACAAATCCCTGAACACTGAAGCTTTCTTT,CASIPSDKSLNTEAFF
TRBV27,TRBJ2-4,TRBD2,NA,TGTGCCAGCAGTTTAGCGGGAGGGCCCAAAAACATTCAGTACTTC,CASSLAGGPKNIQYF
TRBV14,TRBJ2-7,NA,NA,TGTGCCAGCAGCCAAGTTGCGGGGGCCGGGGGTCCGCAGTACTTC,CASSQVAGAGGPQYF
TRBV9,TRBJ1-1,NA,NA,TGTGCCAGCAGCGTACACGAAGGGAGGACTGAAGCTTTCTTT,CASSVHEGRTEAFF
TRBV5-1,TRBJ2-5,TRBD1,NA,TGCGCCAGCCGCCGGGACAGCAATAAAGAGACCCAGTACTTC,CASRRDSNKETQYF
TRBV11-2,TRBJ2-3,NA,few,TGTGCCAGCGAGGGAACTGGGGATACGCAGTATTTT,CASEGTGDTQYF
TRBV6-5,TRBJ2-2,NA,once,TGTGCCAGCAGTTACTCGAACATACCAACCGGGGAGCTGTTTTTT,CASSYSNIPTGELFF
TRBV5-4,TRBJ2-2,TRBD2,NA,TGTGCCAGCAGCTTGGAGGCGGGAGGGTCCGTTACCGGGGAGCTGTTTTTT,CASSLEAGGSVTGELFF
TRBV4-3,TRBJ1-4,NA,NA,TGCGCCAGCAGCCAAGATATGATCAGGATCCAAGGGGCTAATGAAAAACTGTTTTTT,CASSQDMIRIQGANEKLFF
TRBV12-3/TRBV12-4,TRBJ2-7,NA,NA,TGTGCCAGCAGTTTCAGGGATTACGGCGAGCAGTACTTC,CASSFRDYGEQYF
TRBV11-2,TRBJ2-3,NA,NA,TGTGCCAGCAGCCCCCTAGATACGCAGTATTTT,CASSPLDTQYF
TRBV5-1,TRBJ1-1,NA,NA,TGCGCCAGCAGCTTGACAGCGAACACTGAAGCTTTCTTT,CASSLTANTEAFF
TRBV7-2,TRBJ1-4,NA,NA,TGTGCCAGCAGCTTATCAAGAGGGCACCCAGAAAAACTGTTTTTT,CASSLSRGHPEKLFF
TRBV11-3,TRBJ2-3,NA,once,TGTGCCAGCAGCTTGGGACATAGCACAGATACGCAGTATTTT,CASSLGHSTDTQYF
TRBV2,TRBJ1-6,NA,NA,TGTGCCAGCAGCCTACAGGGCCGGTCACCCCTCCACTTT,CASSLQGRSPLHF
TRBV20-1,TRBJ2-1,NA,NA,TGCAGTGCTAGTATCGGTAATGAGCAGTTCTTC,CSASIGNEQFF
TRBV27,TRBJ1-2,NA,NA,TGTGCCAGCAGTTCGGTCCCAGGTGGCTACACCTTC,CASSSVPGGYTF
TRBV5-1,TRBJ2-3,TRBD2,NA,TGCGCCAGCAGCTGGGGACTAGCGGGAGTTGGAGATACGCAGTATTTT,CASSWGLAGVGDTQYF
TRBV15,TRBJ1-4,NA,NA,TGTGCCACCAGCAGAGATGGAGCCTCCACGGGGGAAAAACTGTTTTTT,CATSRDGASTGEKLFF
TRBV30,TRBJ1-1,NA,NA,TGTGCCTTAGGGGTTTTGGGCACTGAAGCTTTCTTT,CALGVLGTEAFF
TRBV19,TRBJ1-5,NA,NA,TGTGCCAGTAGTATAAGCCCCGGGGGGGACACTAGCAATCAGCCCCAGCATTTT,CASSISPGGDTSNQPQHF
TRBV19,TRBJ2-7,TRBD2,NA,TGTGCCAGTAGTATGGGTCTAGCGGGGTCCTACGAGCAGTACTTC,CASSMGLAGSYEQYF
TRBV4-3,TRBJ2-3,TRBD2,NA,TGCGCCAGCAGCCAAGGAGGGACTAGCGGGAGCTGGGGTCCCACAGATACGCAGTATTTT,CASSQGGTSGSWGPTDTQYF
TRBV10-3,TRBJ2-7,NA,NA,TGTGCCATCAGTGAGTCCGAGGCGTGGCAGTACTTC,CAISESEAWQYF
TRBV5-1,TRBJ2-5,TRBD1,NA,TGCGCCAGCAGCCCGGGACAGGGTGACCAAGAGACCCAGTACTTC,CASSPGQGDQETQYF
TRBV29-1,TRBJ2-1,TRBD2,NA,TGCCGCGCCGGGACCGGGGCGGGGGGAGAGCAGTTCTTC,CRAGTGAGGEQFF
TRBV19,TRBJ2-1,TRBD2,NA,TGTGCCAGTAGTGGCCGCTCGGGGGGTGAGCAGTTCTTC,CASSGRSGGEQFF
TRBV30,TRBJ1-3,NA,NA,TGTGCCTGGGGGGCACAGAGCTCTGGAAACACCATATATTTT,CAWGAQSSGNTIYF
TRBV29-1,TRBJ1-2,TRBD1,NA,TGCAGCGTCGGGGACAGCAGCTATGGCTACACCTTC,CSVGDSSYGYTF
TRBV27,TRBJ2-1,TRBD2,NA,TGTGCCAGCAGTTTATTTGCGGGAGTAGGCAATGAGCAGTTCTTC,CASSLFAGVGNEQFF
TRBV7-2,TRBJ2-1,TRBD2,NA,TGTGCCAGCACCTTGCAGGGAGGGCGGGATGAGCAGTTCTTC,CASTLQGGRDEQFF
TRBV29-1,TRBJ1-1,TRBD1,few,TGCAGCGGCGGGACAGGGGGAGAAGCTTTCTTT,CSGGTGGEAFF
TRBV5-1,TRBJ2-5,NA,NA,TGCGCCAGCAGCCACGACAGGGGAGGGGAGACCCAGTACTTC,CASSHDRGGETQYF
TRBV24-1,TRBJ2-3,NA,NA,TGTGCCACCAGTGTGTCCGGGCGGGGAAACACAGATACGCAGTATTTT,CATSVSGRGNTDTQYF
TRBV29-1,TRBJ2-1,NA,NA,TGCAGCGTTGAGGGCGGGGCCACCTACAATGAGCAGTTCTTC,CSVEGGATYNEQFF
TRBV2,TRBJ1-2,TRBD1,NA,TGTGCCAGCAGTCCACAGGGGATAATCTATGGCTACACCTTC,CASSPQGIIYGYTF
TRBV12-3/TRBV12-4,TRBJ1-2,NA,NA,TGTGCCAGCAGTTTTGGGCAGAGTAATGGCTACACCTTC,CASSFGQSNGYTF
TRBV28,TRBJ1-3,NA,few,TGTGCCAGCAGTTTATTGGGGCCCCGGGGGGACTCTGGAAACACCATATATTTT,CASSLLGPRGDSGNTIYF
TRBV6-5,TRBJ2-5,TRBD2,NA,TGTTCACGAGGATGGGGGGGTGGGGAGACCCAGTACTTC,CSRGWGGGETQYF